This T cell receptor (beta chain) was found in a study of cytomegalovirus exposure and HLA in healthy donors listed by TCRdb under 2017. Looking at the study overall: According to an earlier analysis of around 600 of the donors, about 180 million T cells yielded approximately 120 million unique TCR beta sequences and 276 Gb of sequence data. Approximately 300 gigabases of sequencing data and around 85 million unique TCR sequences made up an early release that covered about 640 HLA-typed donors. Of the approximately 400 genotyped donors, approximately 80% were placed in the genetic ancestry cluster associated with self-reported Caucasian donors. The aim of the study was to test whether cataloging public T cell receptors could identify signatures of past pathogen exposure. The T cell repertoires of some 670 subjects were profiled by immunosequencing and related to cytomegalovirus serostatus. In addition to the first cohort of 666 subjects, a separate validation cohort of 120 different subjects was used. To predict cytomegalovirus infection status, the study brought together high-throughput TCR immunosequencing, statistical association of individual TCRs with disease status, and machine learning. A later analysis re-examined previously published TCR beta repertoires from roughly 650 donors and added high-resolution HLA genotyping to investigate patterns of TCR occurrence. In the later analysis, no new phenotypic data were used to find candidate immune exposures; instead, reliance was placed on TCR beta sequences and their occurrence across donors. In an earlier analysis of roughly 540 of the donors, high-throughput TCR beta sequencing was used to judge whether each TCR beta V gene segment behaved as functional or pseudogenic. Donor age, sex, ethnicity and CMV serostatus were collected together with the repertoire data. In a later genetic analysis, genome-wide SNP genotypes for about three fifths of the roughly 670 donors were used, and that subset was treated as a discovery cohort. Every repertoire in the discovery cohort had been generated on one and the same sequencing platform. HLA typing included class I and class II loci at four-digit resolution. Typing coverage varied by locus: roughly 620-640 donors for A, B, C, DRB1 and DQB1; about 520 for DQA1; around 570 for DPA1; roughly 470 for DPB1. Because of strong linkage in the cohort, roughly five DR-DQ haplotypes were treated as single units for association and clustering. On average, around 230,000 unique TCR beta nucleotide sequences were sequenced per donor among 398 genotyped donors of the cohort, with roughly 18% of those sequences being non-productive. The paper's findings and limits, for the study overall: While some public TCRs were present in many individuals, most TCR sequences turned up only very rarely across donors. According to a later analysis, TCR association rates differed among HLA loci, with DRB1 alleles showing the most associated TCRs and HLA-C alleles showing the fewest. The earlier analysis of approximately 540 of the donors excluded about 16 rarely observed V segments, including chromosome 9 orphons, because counts were too low. In a later analysis, HLA-associated TCR beta chains were found to be more clonally expanded and to have lower generation probabilities than equally common non-associated chains. In a later genetic analysis, a missense DCLRE1C variant was associated with V-gene and J-gene trimming of TCR beta chains, and the association was replicated in an independent cohort. In an earlier analysis of over 550 of the donors, most TCR beta V segments were observed in productive rearrangements about 87% or about 30% of the time, broadly matching IMGT annotations. Most CMV-associated TCR beta chains appeared to be HLA-restricted in a later analysis, and the HLA associations seemed to be driven largely by CMV exposure. When HLA alleles, especially DR and DQ, strongly co-occurred, TCR associations were difficult to assign to individual alleles. The study gave a list of over 150 TCR beta chains associated with cytomegalovirus. Immune exposure information for the cohort was limited to CMV serostatus. In vitro tests confirmed that a few of the cytomegalovirus-associated TCR beta chains recognize cytomegalovirus antigens. The 87-base-pair reads could not distinguish some IMGT-functional V segments, including TRBV6-2 and TRBV6-3, so those segments were excluded. A cluster of highly shared sequence variants was judged likely to be a technical artifact of the sequencing pipeline. A further reported finding was that TCR beta sequences accurately predicted the HLA-A and HLA-B alleles for most subjects in the first cohort. According to a later genetic analysis, donors in an Asian-associated ancestry cluster had fewer N-insertions in productive TCRs than the approximately 700-donor mean. Correlated functional status among segregating V segments might be attributable to linkage disequilibrium, but an unknown experimental factor could not be ruled out. The classifier was reported to diagnose cytomegalovirus status with high specificity and sensitivity in both the original and validation cohorts. In a later analysis, several top co-occurrence clusters were reported to appear linked to parvovirus B19, influenza, CMV and Epstein-Barr virus. HLA typing was unavailable for some donors at each locus, so association tests used only the typed subset. The authors suggested that the approach could potentially be extended to other disease states and immunological phenotypes. In this cohort, only TCR beta chains were sequenced, and detectable features were limited by the absence of alpha or paired-chain data. In a later analysis, around 15,000 TCR beta sequences were associated with specific HLA alleles at a false discovery rate of 0.05. Sequencing depth was assumed to be roughly uniform across donors in the presence/absence analyses, though that assumption may not hold.

Libraries were built with the immunoSEQ multiplex PCR assay. The multiplex PCR relied on a mix of 60 forward primers for TCR Vbeta segments and 13 reverse primers for TCR Jbeta segments. The CDR3 region of rearranged TCR beta genes was amplified from genomic DNA with a multiplex PCR assay. The Illumina HiSeq System was used to sequence the amplified TCR beta libraries as 87-base-pair reads. In the source study's methods: A later analysis tallied around 82 million unique TCR beta chains across the 650 to 750 repertoires, and around 10 million of those chains were shared by two or more donors. A nearest-neighbor algorithm error-corrected the raw reads and collapsed the reads into unique sequences, merging closely related sequences to remove PCR and sequencing errors. V, D and J gene segments were assigned by aligning CDR3 sequences to IMGT reference sequences. Each retained sequence needed at least a six-nucleotide match to both a V gene segment and a J gene segment. A rearrangement counted as productive if the CDR3 had no stop codons and remained in frame with V and J, and every other rearrangement counted as non-productive. Following IMGT convention, CDR3 was defined as the stretch from the second conserved V-encoded cysteine to the conserved J-encoded phenylalanine. In an earlier analysis of 550 to 650 of the donors, sequences lacking an unambiguous match to a single V gene segment were excluded. In an earlier analysis of approximately 500 of the donors, a V segment was called functional when productive rearrangements were above 56.7%, and segregating when the standard deviation between donors exceeded 5%. A statistical classification framework was built for diagnosing cytomegalovirus status from the catalog of TCR beta chain sequences. In a later analysis, TCR nucleotide sequences were compared against IMGT/GENE-DB human TR gene sequences so that V and J genes could be assigned. The TCRdist pipeline was used in a later analysis to assign CDR3 sequences and most-parsimonious VDJ recombination scenarios. In a later analysis, each TCR beta chain was defined by its CDR3 amino acid sequence together with its V-gene family, and reads without a unique V-gene family were excluded. In a later analysis, nearly 600 highly shared, low-generation-probability nucleotide sequences were removed to address suspected cross-contamination and a sequencing artifact. In a later analysis, a clonal expansion index for each public chain was calculated from normalized within-repertoire ranks of inferred template counts. Generation probabilities in a later analysis came from a VDJ recombination model fitted to out-of-frame rearrangements, and those results were checked against IGoR. In a later analysis, TCR-TCR, TCR-HLA and TCR-CMV co-occurrence was scored with hypergeometric tests, and a repertoire-size bias correction was applied to TCR pairs. To estimate false discovery rates, a later analysis permuted the HLA or CMV assignments 20 times. In a later analysis, co-occurring TCRs were grouped using DBSCAN, and TCRdist sequence similarity was added for clustering within HLA-allele-positive subsets. For co-occurrence clustering, repertoires with fewer than 30,000 or more than 120,000 public chains were excluded, along with about five repertoires with anomalous nucleotide sharing. TCRdb mirrors the immuneACCESS table, restricted to in-frame sequences. Some clones are absent from its copies; in checked studies, under half trace to an unresolved V gene, and the reason for the others is unknown. V and J calls and clone size come straight from that table; D and trimming were deduced from the DNA. The sample records 160,000 or so clones, approximately 86% of which are singletons. The top ten constitute approximately 2% of the sample.

The cohort was made up of 666 healthy bone marrow donors. All cohort members were sampled while nominally healthy, although unrecorded immune exposures were likely present. The donor was CMV seronegative and belonged to the group of 350 to 400 seronegative cohort members. Every donor gave a peripheral blood sample, and the peripheral blood mononuclear cells from that sample were used for TCR beta sequencing. Genomic DNA was extracted from the blood cell samples with the Qiagen DNeasy Blood Extraction Kit. Per the germline V gene, SQVTM is the CDR1 and ANQGSEA is the CDR2. From its cysteine to its phenylalanine, the CDR3 spans 14 amino acids. The only DNA kept is the CDR3, 42 bases in frame from the first base. V and J lose 5 bases and 1 base, and a span of 15 bases separates them. Turning to this clone: This receptor's antigen is unknown. No base quality values were provided; no much bigger clone lies one nucleotide off.

This receptor was identified in a woman aged 18-29 years in good health and CMV-seronegative. The chain uses TRBV29-1 and TRBJ2-7, with TRBD1 perhaps the D gene, on 5 matching bases. The sequencing input was PBMCs. The DNA is as follows: TGCAGCGTTCGTGATGCAGGGCTTTCCTACGAGCAGTACTTC. Its protein product is CSVRDAGLSYEQYF.